The T cell receptor beta chain described here comes from a study of CD8+ T cells in alopecia areata. V lost 7 bases, J lost 6 bases, and 11 bases stayed unmatched. CDR1 is SQVTM and CDR2 is ANQGSEA in the germline V gene. This CDR3 has 13 residues. Sample treatment: oral pan-JAK inhibitor, 5-10 mg twice daily. Extracted RNA was reverse transcribed, and the resulting cDNA served as sequencing template. Data came from immunoSEQ multiplex PCR; TCRdb stores just in-frame clones and leaves some out. The table lists some 170,000 clones, roughly 50% of them singletons. The chain uses TRBV29-1 and TRBJ1-2; 7 bases agree with TRBD1. This clonotype was sampled from a human donor with alopecia areata. This specimen was CD4+ T cells sorted from blood, taken at approximately week 56, from a patient treated with tofacitinib. CDR3 coding DNA: TGCAGCGCTTACTACAGGGGTGCTAATGGCTACACCTTC. Translated: CSAYYRGANGYTF.